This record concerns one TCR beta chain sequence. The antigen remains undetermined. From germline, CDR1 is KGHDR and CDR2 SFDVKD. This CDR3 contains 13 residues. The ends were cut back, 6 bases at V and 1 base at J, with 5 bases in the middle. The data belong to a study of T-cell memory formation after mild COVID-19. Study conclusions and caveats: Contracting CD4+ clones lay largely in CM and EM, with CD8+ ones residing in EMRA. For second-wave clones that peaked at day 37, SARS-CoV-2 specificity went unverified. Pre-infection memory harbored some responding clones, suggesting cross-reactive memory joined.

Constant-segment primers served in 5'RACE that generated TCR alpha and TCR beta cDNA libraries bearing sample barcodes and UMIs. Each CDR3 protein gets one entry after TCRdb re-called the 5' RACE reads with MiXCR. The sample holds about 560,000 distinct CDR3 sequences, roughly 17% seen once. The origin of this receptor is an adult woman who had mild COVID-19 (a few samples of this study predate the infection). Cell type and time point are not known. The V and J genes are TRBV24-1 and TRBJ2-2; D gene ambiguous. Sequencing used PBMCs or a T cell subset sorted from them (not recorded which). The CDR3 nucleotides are TGTGCCACCAGTCACAGGAACACCGGGGAGCTGTTTTTT. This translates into CATSHRNTGELFF.